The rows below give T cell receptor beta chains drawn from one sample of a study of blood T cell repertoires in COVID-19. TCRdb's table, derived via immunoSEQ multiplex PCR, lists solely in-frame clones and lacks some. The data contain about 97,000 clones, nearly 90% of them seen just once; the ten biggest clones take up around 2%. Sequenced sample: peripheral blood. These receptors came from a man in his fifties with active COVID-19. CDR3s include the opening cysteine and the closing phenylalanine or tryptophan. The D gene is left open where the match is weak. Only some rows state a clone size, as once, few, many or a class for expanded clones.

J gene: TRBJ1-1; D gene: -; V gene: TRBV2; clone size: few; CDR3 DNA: TGTGCCAGCAGTCCTGACAGCTTGAACACTGAAGCTTTCTTT; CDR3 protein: CASSPDSLNTEAFF
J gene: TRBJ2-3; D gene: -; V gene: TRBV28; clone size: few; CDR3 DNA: TGTGCCAGCGGCGCTTACTATAGCACAGATACGCAGTATTTT; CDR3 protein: CASGAYYSTDTQYF
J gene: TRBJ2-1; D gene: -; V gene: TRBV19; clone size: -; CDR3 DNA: TGTGCCAGTAGTATAGGAGGGCAGATCCCCACTTTGCAGTTCTTC; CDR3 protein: CASSIGGQIPTLQFF
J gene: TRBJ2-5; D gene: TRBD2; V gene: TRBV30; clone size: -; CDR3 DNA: TGTGCCTCCCATCTCGGGGGGGCTAAGACCCAGTACTTC; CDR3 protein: CASHLGGAKTQYF
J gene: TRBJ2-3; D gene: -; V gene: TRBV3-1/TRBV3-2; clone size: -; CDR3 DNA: TGTGCCAGCAGGCGCAGGGGTAGCACAGATACGCAGTATTTT; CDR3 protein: CASRRRGSTDTQYF
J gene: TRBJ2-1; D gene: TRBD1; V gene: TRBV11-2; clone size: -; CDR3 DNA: TGTGCCAGCAGCTTTAGAGGACAGGGGGCAGGTGAGCAGTTCTTC; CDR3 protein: CASSFRGQGAGEQFF
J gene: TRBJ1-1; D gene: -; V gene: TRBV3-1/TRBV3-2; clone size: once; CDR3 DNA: TGTGCCAGCAGCCCCTCTAGACAAGGGATAGGGAGCACTGAAGCTTTCTTT; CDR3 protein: CASSPSRQGIGSTEAFF
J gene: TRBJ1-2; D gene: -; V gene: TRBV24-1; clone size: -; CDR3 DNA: TGTGCCACCAGTGACAGGGGTATGGGCTACACCTTC; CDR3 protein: CATSDRGMGYTF
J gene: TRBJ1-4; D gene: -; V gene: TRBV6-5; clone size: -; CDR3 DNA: TGTGCCAGCAGTACAGGGTATGCAACTAATGAAAAACTGTTTTTT; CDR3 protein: CASSTGYATNEKLFF
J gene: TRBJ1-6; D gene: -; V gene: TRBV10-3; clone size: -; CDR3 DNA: TGTGCCATCCAAAAGGAACGGGATAATTCACCCCTCCACTTT; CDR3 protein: CAIQKERDNSPLHF
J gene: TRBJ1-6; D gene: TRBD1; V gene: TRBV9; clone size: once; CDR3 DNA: TGTGCCAGCAGCCCCCAGGGGGTAATTTCACCCCTCCACTTT; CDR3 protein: CASSPQGVISPLHF
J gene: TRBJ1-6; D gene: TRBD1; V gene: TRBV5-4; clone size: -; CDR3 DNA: TGTGCCAGCAGCCCGGGACAGGGACCCAATTCACCCCTCCACTTT; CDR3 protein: CASSPGQGPNSPLHF
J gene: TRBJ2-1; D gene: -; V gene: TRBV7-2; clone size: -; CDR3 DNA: TGTGCCAGCAGCCTGACTGCGGACAATGAGCAGTTCTTC; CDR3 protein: CASSLTADNEQFF
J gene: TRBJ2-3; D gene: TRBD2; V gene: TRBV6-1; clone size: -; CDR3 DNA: TGTGCCAGCAGTGCCCCCGGGACTACGGGCGCAGATACGCAGTATTTT; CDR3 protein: CASSAPGTTGADTQYF
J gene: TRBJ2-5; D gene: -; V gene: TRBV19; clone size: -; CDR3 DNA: TGTGCCAGTAGTATAGGCCGGGGGGCACAAGAGACCCAGTACTTC; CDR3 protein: CASSIGRGAQETQYF